The text below deals with one T cell receptor beta chain. Which antigen it targets is not known. Base qualities are missing; no much larger clone stands one base away. This record comes from a study of cytomegalovirus exposure and HLA in healthy donors (dated 2017 in TCRdb). About the full investigation: The roughly 670 repertoires of the first cohort and the 110 or so validation repertoires were produced on the same platform, according to a later analysis. The study aimed to test whether cataloging public T cell receptors could reveal signatures of past pathogen exposure. In addition to the first cohort of around 670 subjects, a separate validation cohort of approximately 130 different subjects was used. The study combined high-throughput TCR immunosequencing, statistical association of individual TCRs with disease status, and machine learning to predict cytomegalovirus infection status.

The library came from the immunoSEQ multiplex PCR assay. The authors' analysis ran thus. To diagnose cytomegalovirus status from the catalog of TCR beta chain sequences, a statistical classification framework was built. In TCRdb, the immuneACCESS table is reduced to in-frame sequences with V and J assigned. These tables do not hold every clone; where another copy was compared, an unresolved V gene accounts for under half, and the others remain unexplained. Clone size and the V and J calls come from that table; the DNA yielded D and trimming. This sample holds some 170,000 clones; approximately 90% were observed only once. The top ten constitute 1.4% of the sample. Results and caveats for the whole study, not just this receptor: The validation cohort had no HLA typing available for a later analysis, so co-occurrence within that cohort was assessed over all 120 or so repertoires. In vitro tests confirmed that a few of the cytomegalovirus-associated TCR beta chains recognize cytomegalovirus antigens. The classifier was reported to diagnose cytomegalovirus status with high specificity and sensitivity in both the original and validation cohorts. In the study, approximately 150 TCR beta chains were listed as associated with cytomegalovirus. Subsequent analysis determined that TCRs grouped into clusters in the first cohort also showed a tendency toward co-occurrence across the 90 to 150 validation repertoires, and 94% of cluster scores exceeded 0. The authors suggested that the approach could potentially be extended to other disease states and immunological phenotypes. Most TCR sequences were observed very rarely across donors, whereas some public TCRs were present in many individuals.

The donors were included in the validation cohort of 90 to 150 subjects, a group kept apart from the roughly 700-subject first cohort. Based on the germline V gene (reference sequence), the CDR1 and CDR2 sequences are SEHNR and FQNEAQ. V is cut by 1 base and J by 0 bases, and the space between the germline ends is 11 bases. The CDR3 starts with the cysteine, ends with the phenylalanine, and has 16 residues. Only the CDR3 portion is preserved as DNA: 48 bases, with reading frame beginning at the first base. The receptor was derived from a woman in her twenties or thirties in good health and CMV-seronegative. The rearranged chain carries TRBV7-9 and TRBJ2-3; no D segment can be confidently identified. The sequencing input was PBMCs. CDR3 reads: CASSLGYSLSTDTQYF. The DNA sequence follows: TGTGCCAGCAGCTTAGGGTACAGTCTAAGCACAGATACGCAGTATTTT.